These 19 T cell receptor beta chains originate from one sample sequenced in a study of regulatory T cells in long-lasting Graves disease (TCRdb year 2021). According to the study, the label for this sample's time point signals: persistent/refractory GD, antithyroid drugs over 5 years with positive TRAb. For both TCR sequencing and RNA sequencing, RNA was extracted from PBMCs in TRIzol. Libraries were made using multiplex PCR. The sequencer was an Illumina HiSeq 4000. TCR beta libraries were built with iRepertoire HTBI primers and Arm-PCR amplification of CDR3 regions. Through fastp at Q25 and MiXCR, TCRdb rebuilt clones from the public reads, retaining in-frame beta chains. CDR3 protein sequences are deduplicated, and each keeps its most common genes and DNA. The sample has 400,000 to 500,000 distinct CDR3 sequences on record, 20% to 25% of them singletons. The top ten clonotypes cover around 7% of the sample.

The sample consisted of peripheral blood mononuclear cells (PBMCs), taken when the disease was refractory, from a patient treated with antithyroid drugs. These receptors were obtained from a female donor with Graves disease.

This clonotype showed up many times. The V gene is TRBV28, the J gene TRBJ1-2; D possibly corresponds to TRBD1 (5 bases). This CDR3 contains 13 residues. CDR1 and CDR2 (germline): MDHEN, SYDVKM. V was trimmed by 7 bases and J by 4 bases, leaving 13 bases between them. This chain's CDR3 is CASTSDSTYGYTF. CDR3 nucleotide sequence: TGTGCCAGCACCTCCGACAGCACCTATGGCTACACCTTC.

V gene TRBV6-5 combines with J gene TRBJ2-4; D might be TRBD1 (5 bases). The germline V and J ends were trimmed by 4 bases and 10 bases, with 14 bases remaining between them. The CDR3 sequence is 13 residues long. Germline V gene sequence: CDR1 MNHEY, CDR2 SVGAGI. CDR3 residues: CASSSQGVVIQYF. In DNA form, the CDR3 reads TGTGCCAGCAGTTCTCAGGGTGTCGTAATTCAGTACTTC.

This clonotype came up many times. The V call is TRBV30, the J call TRBJ1-4, with 10 bases matching TRBD1. V dropped 3 bases and J dropped 8; count of bases not matched to a gene: 9. The length of the CDR3 is 15 residues. Germline loops: CDR1 GTSNPN, CDR2 SVGIG (reference sequence). DNA for the CDR3: TGTGCCTGGAGCCCCGGGACAGGGGCAGTGGAAAAACTGTTTTTT. Its protein is CAWSPGTGAVEKLFF.

This clonotype was seen many times. Germline is not matched at one junction end, which may reflect a read error. V gene TRBV2 combines with J gene TRBJ2-5; D assignment may be TRBD1 or TRBD2 (5 bases each). Germline loops: CDR1 SNHLY, CDR2 FYNNEI. This CDR3 is 10 amino acids long. CDR3 DNA: TGTGCCAGCAGTTTCCGGGACGCCAACTTC. Its translation is CASSFRDANF.

This clonotype turned up a few times. An end of the junction does not agree with germline; a read error may underlie this. The genes are TRBV5-1 and TRBJ1-5; D gene ambiguous. Per the germline V gene, CDR1 is SGHRS and CDR2 is YFSETQ. CDR3 length: 13 amino acids. This CDR3 reads CANSLGVNQPQHF. The CDR3 DNA follows: TGCGCCAACAGCTTGGGCGTCAATCAGCCCCAGCATTTT.

This sequence joins TRBV7-2 and TRBJ2-1; a possible D gene is TRBD1 (5 bases). Trimming took off 9 bases at V and 6 bases at J, with 15 bases between the two ends. CDR1 is SGHTA, CDR2 FQGNSA, per germline. This CDR3 is built from 13 residues. In DNA form, the CDR3 reads TGTGCCAGTCTTGCGGACACCTTCAATGAGCAGTTCTTC. This translates into CASLADTFNEQFF.

The chain combines TRBV5-1 with TRBJ1-1; possibly TRBD1 for D (5 bases). There are 17 residues in the CDR3. Trimming pared 4 bases from V and 5 bases from J, leaving 24 bases between. Germline V CDR1 and CDR2: SGHRS, YFSETQ. CDR3 sequence (DNA): TGCGCCAGCAGCGTTGGTTTTAGTGGCAGGGTCACTACTGAAGCTTTCTTT. Translation: CASSVGFSGRVTTEAFF.

The chain carries TRBV12-3 or TRBV12-4 and TRBJ2-2; D gene unclear. CDR3 size: 13 residues. V gave up 2 bases and J gave up 5 bases, with 6 bases separating them. The chain's CDR3 is CASSLKETGELFF. CDR3 DNA sequence: TGTGCCAGCAGTTTAAAGGAAACCGGGGAGCTGTTTTTT.

The genes are TRBV20-1 and TRBJ2-6; D not resolved. The CDR3 sequence is 15 residues long. Germline CDR1 is DFQATT and CDR2 is SNEGSKA (reference sequence). The V end was cut by 1 base, the J end by 0 bases, with 7 bases between. The CDR3 nucleotides read TGCAGTGCTAGAGTTTGGGGCTCTGGGGCCAACGTCCTGACTTTC. Translation: CSARVWGSGANVLTF.

This clonotype was seen a handful of times. The chain uses TRBV20-1 and TRBJ2-2; D uncertain. The CDR3 totals 14 residues. Germline-derived CDR1 and CDR2 are DFQATT and SNEGSKA (reference sequence). Between the trimmed V and J ends, which lost 5 bases and 1 base, there was a span of 11 bases. The CDR3 DNA follows: TGCAGTGCTGACCGGCTGGGGAACACCGGGGAGCTGTTTTTT. It translates to CSADRLGNTGELFF.

Concerning this clonotype itself: This may arise from a read error, as a much more abundant clone is one base away. The rearrangement uses TRBV2 and TRBJ2-7; D ambiguous. CDR1 is SNHLY and CDR2 is FYNNEI in the germline V gene. The V gene lost 11 bases and the J gene lost 2 bases, with 22 bases spanning the gap. The CDR3 spans 15 residues. CDR3 sequence: CAGKVFGSNPYEQYF. The CDR3 region has the DNA TGTGCCGGCAAAGTTTTCGGTTCAAATCCCTACGAGCAGTACTTC. Supplemented by reference TRBV2 and TRBJ2-7, the full variable domain reads EPEVTQTPSHQVTQMGQEVILRCVPISNHLYFYWYRQILGQKVEFLVSFYNNEISEKSEIFDDQFSVERPDGSNFTLKIRSTKLEDSAMYFCAGKVFGSNPYEQYFGPGTRLTVT.

The table lists this clonotype with many counts. V usage is TRBV28 and J usage is TRBJ2-4; 7 bases agree with TRBD1. Germline assignment: CDR1 MDHEN and CDR2 SYDVKM. V shed 3 bases and J 1 base; nucleotides not matched to a gene: 6. CDR3 size: 16 residues. CDR3 sequence reads: CASSFVEQGAKNIQYF. For the CDR3, the DNA is TGTGCCAGCAGTTTCGTAGAACAGGGGGCCAAAAACATTCAGTACTTC.

At least ten counts were recorded for this clonotype. The V gene is TRBV7-9, the J gene TRBJ2-5; the D gene is possibly TRBD2 (6 bases). Germline CDR1 is SEHNR and CDR2 is FQNEAQ (reference sequence). V was clipped by 1 base and J by 3 bases, with 9 bases between them. This CDR3 comprises 14 residues. CDR3 sequence reads: CASSLEREEETQYF. In nucleotides, the CDR3 is TGTGCCAGCAGCTTAGAGAGGGAGGAAGAGACCCAGTACTTC.

For this clonotype: A much more abundant neighbour one base away suggests this may be a read error. A read error is likely, as this CDR3 ends without the conserved phenylalanine or tryptophan. The chain joins TRBV28 to TRBJ1-1; possibly TRBD1 for D (6 bases). V gave up 4 bases and J gave up 6 bases, with 15 bases separating them. Germline CDR1 MDHEN, CDR2 SYDVKM. The CDR3 spans 14 residues. DNA for the CDR3: TGTGCCAGCAGTTGGGCAGGGGCGTACTCTGAAGCTTTCTCT. It codes for CASSWAGAYSEAFS.

This clonotype was seen repeatedly, ten times or more. The V and J genes are TRBV12-3 or TRBV12-4 and TRBJ1-2; possibly TRBD1 for D (6 bases). Trimming took off 6 bases at V and 3 bases at J, with 14 bases between the two ends. The CDR3 sequence is 14 residues long. The CDR3 DNA reads TGTGCCAGCAGCTCCGGGGGGGGCTACTATGGCTACACCTTC. Its translation: CASSSGGGYYGYTF.

The chain is built from TRBV19 and TRBJ2-2; D remains unclear. The CDR3 is 13 amino acids. CDR1 is LNHDA and CDR2 is SQIVND in the germline V gene (reference sequence). V was trimmed by 4 bases and J by 1 base, leaving 4 bases between them. The CDR3: CASSNRNTGELFF. The CDR3 DNA reads TGTGCCAGTAGTAACAGGAACACCGGGGAGCTGTTTTTT.

This clonotype was seen only a few times. CDR3 residues: CASSGTGTSGSSYEQYF. DNA of the CDR3: TGTGCCAGCAGCGGGACCGGGACTAGCGGGTCCTCCTACGAGCAGTACTTC. The chain is built from TRBV7-9 and TRBJ2-7, with 12 bases matching TRBD2. V was pared by 5 bases and J by 0 bases, with 8 bases of the junction left unmatched. CDR3 size: 17 residues. Per the germline V gene, CDR1 is SEHNR and CDR2 is FQNEAQ (reference sequence).

This clonotype has at least ten counts. This chain connects TRBV28 to TRBJ2-7; maybe TRBD2 (6 bases). Trimming pared 5 bases from V and 5 bases from J, leaving 16 bases between. Germline lookup yields CDR1 MDHEN and CDR2 SYDVKM. CDR3 length: 14 residues. CDR3 residues: CASSLTNTGDEQYF. In nucleotides, the CDR3 is TGTGCCAGCAGTCTCACAAACACGGGGGACGAGCAGTACTTC.

This clonotype was picked up a small number of times. This chain uses TRBV6-1 with TRBJ2-5, with 10 bases that match TRBD2. TRBJ2-1 explains the end of the DNA better; the J call may be wrong. Germline CDR1 is MNHNS and CDR2 is SASEGT. The CDR3 loop spans 16 amino acids. CDR3 protein: CASSRSGGGSYNEQFF. For the CDR3, the DNA is TGTGCCAGCAGTCGAAGCGGGGGGGGCTCCTACAATGAGCAGTTCTTC.